Below are 31 T cell receptor beta chains sequenced from a single sample in a study of Ad26.COV2.S vaccination and SARS-CoV-2 variants. Sequencing was performed with immunoSEQ multiplex PCR; in TCRdb, only in-frame clones are kept and a portion is missing. The data contain 250,000 to 300,000 clones, around 87% of them singletons. Treatment specified: around 19 received Ad26.COV2.S at low or high dose, single or two shots; about 5 received placebo; per-sample allocation not given. Specimen acquisition occurred on day 63 following the initial vaccine or placebo injection. Sample: peripheral blood, taken in a trial of Ad26.COV2.S vaccine versus placebo. The receptors originated from a person aged 18-65 years who received the Ad26.COV2.S COVID-19 vaccine or a placebo.

This clone has more than one count but fewer than ten. The chain recombines TRBV19 with TRBJ2-7; D not resolved. Germline V gene data show CDR1 as LNHDA and CDR2 as SQIVND (reference sequence). V dropped 5 bases and J dropped 6 bases, with 14 bases sitting between them. This CDR3 has 13 amino acids. CDR3 sequence: CASSPKNPLEQYF. CDR3 DNA: TGTGCCAGTAGTCCCAAGAACCCGCTCGAGCAGTACTTC.

The genes are TRBV19 and TRBJ2-7, with 7 bases matching TRBD2. V trimming: 5 bases; J trimming: 3 bases; junction bases outside the gene matches: 13. The CDR3 is 16 amino acids. Germline lookup yields CDR1 LNHDA and CDR2 SQIVND (reference sequence). The CDR3 spells CASSSPVAGADYEQYF. CDR3 DNA sequence: TGTGCCAGTAGTTCCCCGGTGGCGGGAGCGGACTACGAGCAGTACTTC.

V usage is TRBV2 and J usage is TRBJ2-7, with TRBD1 matching 11 bases. Germline CDR1 is SNHLY and CDR2 is FYNNEI. Trimming cost V 9 bases and J 3 bases; bases outside gene matches: 7. This CDR3 contains 14 residues. The CDR3 spells CASKKGQGVYEQYF. The DNA for the CDR3 is TGTGCCAGTAAGAAGGGACAGGGGGTCTACGAGCAGTACTTC.

The chain combines TRBV23-1 with TRBJ1-5; TRBD1 is a possible D gene (5 bases). TRBV23-1 is noted as an ORF with a role that remains uncertain. This CDR3 contains 18 residues. The V end lost 0 bases, the J end lost 0 bases, and 15 bases lay between the germline ends. The CDR3 sequence is CASSQSLGQGRSNQPQHF. CDR3 coding DNA: TGCGCCAGCAGTCAATCGTTAGGCCAGGGACGTAGCAATCAGCCCCAGCATTTT.

The J gene is TRBJ1-2, the V gene TRBV29-1; TRBD1 aligns across 7 bases. CDR3 length: 12 amino acids. The germline V gene encodes CDR1 SQVTM and CDR2 ANQGSEA. V gave up 3 bases and J gave up 9 bases; unmatched junction bases: 7. The CDR3 bases are TGCAGCGTTGATCTCCCCAGGGGGAGCTACACCTTC. Translation gives CSVDLPRGSYTF.

This sequence joins TRBV5-1 and TRBJ2-1; 8 positions agree with TRBD1. CDR1 is SGHRS, CDR2 YFSETQ, per germline. The junction had 3 bases not matched to a gene; V was cut back by 1 base and J by 6 bases. The CDR3 is 14 residues long. CDR3 sequence: CASSLQGAGNEQFF. The CDR3 DNA reads as TGCGCCAGCAGCTTGCAGGGGGCAGGCAATGAGCAGTTCTTC.

The rearrangement uses TRBV9 and TRBJ1-1; TRBD1 agrees at 8 bases. Germline CDR1 is SGDLS and CDR2 is YYNGEE. This CDR3 has 16 amino acids. The CDR3 sequence: CAAGRGRLGEDTEAFF. CDR3 DNA sequence: TGTGCGGCTGGCAGGGGGCGGCTCGGGGAGGACACTGAAGCTTTCTTT.

The chain has TRBV7-3 and TRBJ2-5; D unclear. This CDR3 region has 13 residues. Trimming stripped 5 bases from V and 3 bases from J, with 10 bases between. Germline lookup yields CDR1 SGHTA and CDR2 FQGTGA. The CDR3 reads CASSSVREETQYF. The CDR3 region has the DNA TGTGCCAGCAGCAGCGTACGGGAAGAGACCCAGTACTTC.

This chain links TRBV27 with TRBJ1-2; 8 nucleotides line up with TRBD1. CDR3 size: 13 residues. CDR1 is MNHEY and CDR2 is SMNVEV in the germline V gene (reference sequence). The trim removed 6 bases at V and 6 bases at J, leaving 6 bases unmatched. As DNA, the CDR3 is TGTGCCAGCAGCCGGACAGGGTTGGATGGCTACACCTTC. Residues: CASSRTGLDGYTF.

This clone came up once. The chain links TRBV29-1 to TRBJ2-1; 12 positions agree with TRBD2. The CDR3 runs to 18 residues. V was pared by 6 bases and J by 2 bases, with 14 bases of the junction left unmatched. Germline loops: CDR1 SQVTM, CDR2 ANQGSEA. CDR3 in amino acids: CSVLGLAGSSSTYNEQFF. Written as DNA, the CDR3 is TGCAGCGTCTTGGGACTAGCGGGCTCAAGTTCCACCTACAATGAGCAGTTCTTC.

The chain uses TRBV7-6 and TRBJ1-3, with 9 bases that match TRBD1. Germline CDR1 is SGHVS and CDR2 is FNYEAQ. The CDR3 runs 15 residues. The J segment lost 4 bases and the V segment lost 4 bases, leaving 5 bases of the junction unmatched. CDR3: CASSSITGGGNTIYF. In DNA, the CDR3 is TGTGCCAGCAGCTCAATTACAGGGGGCGGAAACACCATATATTTT.

V and J are TRBV12-5 and TRBJ1-4; TRBD1 matches 9 bases. The J segment lost 7 bases and the V segment lost 5 bases, leaving 8 bases of the junction unmatched. Germline V lookup: CDR1 LGHNT, CDR2 FRNRAP. The CDR3 has 15 amino acids. CDR3 sequence reads: CASGPGQGRVEKLFF. The CDR3, as DNA: TGTGCTAGTGGTCCGGGACAGGGTCGAGTTGAAAAACTGTTTTTT.

The chain is built from TRBV4-1 and TRBJ1-2; D unclear. The CDR3 sequence is 14 residues long. CDR1 and CDR2 (germline): MGHRA, YSYEKL. Trimming pared 4 bases from V and 8 bases from J, leaving 17 bases between. CDR3 region: CASSRVGSVYGYTF. CDR3 coding DNA: TGCGCCAGCAGCCGAGTGGGGTCAGTTTACGGCTACACCTTC.

V usage is TRBV7-9 and J usage is TRBJ2-1, with D uncertain. The CDR3 consists of 13 residues. The V end was cut by 5 bases, the J end by 4 bases, with 9 bases between. Germline V gene sequence: CDR1 SEHNR, CDR2 FQNEAQ (reference sequence). The CDR3 sequence is CASSPRSYNEQFF. The CDR3 DNA follows: TGTGCCAGCAGCCCGCGGTCTTACAATGAGCAGTTCTTC.

This chain joins TRBV7-2 and TRBJ2-1; 7 bases agree with TRBD1. Germline CDR1 is SGHTA and CDR2 is FQGNSA. CDR3 length: 15 residues. V was clipped by 0 bases and J by 7 bases; unmatched bases: 6. CDR3 protein: CASSLASRQGNEQFF. The CDR3 coding sequence is TGTGCCAGCAGCTTAGCCTCAAGACAGGGTAATGAGCAGTTCTTC. Using reference TRBV7-2 and TRBJ2-1 for the parts outside the CDR3, the full variable domain is GAGVSQSPSNKVTEKGKDVELRCDPISGHTALYWYRQSLGQGLEFLIYFQGNSAPDKSGLPSDRFSAERTGGSVSTLTIQRTQQEDSAVYLCASSLASRQGNEQFFGPGTRLTVL.

The chain links TRBV27 to TRBJ2-1; no clear D. The ends were cut back, 3 bases at V and 1 base at J, with 10 bases in the middle. CDR3 length: 15 residues. Germline values: CDR1 MNHEY, CDR2 SMNVEV (reference sequence). The CDR3 here is CASSLRAPSYNEQFF. The CDR3 nucleotides read TGTGCCAGCAGTTTGAGAGCACCGTCCTACAATGAGCAGTTCTTC.

V is TRBV9 and J is TRBJ2-1; D remains ambiguous. V lost 4 bases to trimming and J lost 0 bases, with 14 bases between them. The CDR3 covers 16 residues. Germline V lookup: CDR1 SGDLS, CDR2 YYNGEE. The CDR3 protein is CASSPRSQPSYNEQFF. CDR3 DNA sequence: TGTGCCAGCAGCCCCCGGAGCCAGCCCTCCTACAATGAGCAGTTCTTC.

The chain uses TRBV5-1 and TRBJ1-1, with D possibly being TRBD1 (6 bases). Germline V gene data show CDR1 as SGHRS and CDR2 as YFSETQ. The CDR3 contains 15 residues. Trimming pared 4 bases from V and 7 bases from J, leaving 20 bases between. CDR3 in amino acids: CASSPAGQGNGEAFF. CDR3 DNA sequence: TGCGCCAGCAGCCCGGCGGGACAAGGGAATGGTGAAGCTTTCTTT.

The genes are TRBV7-2 and TRBJ1-3; tentatively, D is TRBD1 (5 bases). Per germline, CDR1 SGHTA and CDR2 FQGNSA. The CDR3 is 16 amino acids. Trimming took off 2 bases at V and 4 bases at J, with 15 bases between the two ends. In DNA, the CDR3 is TGTGCCAGCAGCTTAATATCCAGGGTTTCCGGAAACACCATATATTTT. Translating it yields CASSLISRVSGNTIYF.

The gene calls are TRBV29-1 and TRBJ2-7; TRBD1 is a possible D gene (5 bases). Germline CDR1 is SQVTM and CDR2 is ANQGSEA. Trimming stripped 6 bases from V and 3 bases from J, with 18 bases between. CDR3 length: 14 amino acids. CDR3 bases: TGCAGCGTGTTGAAGTCGGACATGGGCTACGAGCAGTACTTC. Protein: CSVLKSDMGYEQYF.

This clone was found a few times. This chain joins TRBV4-1 and TRBJ2-1; no clear D gene. Trimming stripped 4 bases from V and 0 bases from J, with 13 bases between. The length of the CDR3 is 16 residues. Germline V CDR1 and CDR2: MGHRA, YSYEKL. CDR3 DNA: TGCGCCAGCAGCCGGAGTTCCTCAAGCTCCTACAATGAGCAGTTCTTC. Encoded protein: CASSRSSSSSYNEQFF.

This clone was picked up a small number of times. The chain joins TRBV5-4 to TRBJ2-7; D gene uncertain. The V end lost 1 base, the J end lost 4 bases, and 15 bases lay between the germline ends. CDR1 and CDR2 (germline): SGHNT, YYREEE (reference sequence). This CDR3 has 15 amino acids. The CDR3 DNA reads TGTGCCAGCAGCTTGCCTCCGGGTGGCACGTACGAGCAGTACTTC. It is translated as CASSLPPGGTYEQYF.

About this clone: The same CDR3 can be traced to other DNA sequences in this sample. The V gene is TRBV7-9, the J gene TRBJ2-7; D unresolved. The CDR3 covers 12 residues. V was trimmed by 3 bases and J by 4 bases, leaving 7 bases between them. Germline CDR1 is SEHNR and CDR2 is FQNEAQ (reference sequence). The CDR3 DNA is TGTGCCAGCAGCTTTTCAAGATACGAGCAGTACTTC. Its protein product is CASSFSRYEQYF.

This clone was seen a single time. The chain recombines TRBV27 with TRBJ2-2; TRBD2 matches at 8 bases. V shed 6 bases and J 5 bases; nucleotides not matched to a gene: 11. In germline, CDR1 is MNHEY, CDR2 SMNVEV (reference sequence). This CDR3 comprises 16 residues. The CDR3 DNA sequence: TGTGCCAGCAGCCCTTCGAGCGGGAGAGGGACCGGGGAGCTGTTTTTT. Protein product: CASSPSSGRGTGELFF.

The chain carries TRBV7-8 and TRBJ1-5, with D maybe TRBD1 (5 bases). The CDR3 is made up of 15 amino acids. V was pared by 6 bases and J by 6 bases, with 18 bases between. Per germline, CDR1 SGHVS and CDR2 FQNEAQ. This chain's CDR3 is CASSTGTAVAQPQHF. In DNA form, the CDR3 reads TGTGCCAGCAGTACCGGGACCGCGGTCGCTCAGCCCCAGCATTTT.

This chain connects TRBV19 to TRBJ1-5; 8 bases map to TRBD1. J lost 3 bases, V lost 8 bases, and 9 bases had no gene match. Germline CDR1 LNHDA, CDR2 SQIVND (reference sequence). CDR3 size: 15 residues. The CDR3 is CASSRSGQVNQPQHF. The CDR3 nucleotides read TGTGCCAGTTCAAGATCGGGACAGGTCAATCAGCCCCAGCATTTT.

The chain is built from TRBV18 and TRBJ1-1, with 7 bases lining up with TRBD1. From germline, CDR1 is KGHSH and CDR2 LQKENI. The CDR3 is 14 residues long. V trimming: 4 bases; J trimming: 8 bases; junction bases outside the gene matches: 10. The CDR3 protein is CASSLQQGSPEAFF. For the CDR3, the DNA is TGTGCCAGCTCACTTCAACAGGGGTCCCCCGAAGCTTTCTTT.

The rearrangement links TRBV7-9 to TRBJ2-7; no clear D. Germline-derived CDR1 and CDR2 are SEHNR and FQNEAQ (reference sequence). The CDR3 spans 13 residues. V lost 5 bases to trimming and J lost 5 bases, with 13 bases between them. The CDR3 coding sequence is TGTGCCAGCAGCACGCCGAATCGGGACGAGCAGTACTTC. This codes for CASSTPNRDEQYF.

V and J are TRBV30 and TRBJ1-1; no firm D call. Germline V lookup: CDR1 GTSNPN, CDR2 SVGIG (reference sequence). The CDR3 covers 11 residues. The V and J ends lost 2 bases and 4 bases respectively, with 5 bases between them. The CDR3 region is CAWSPGTEAFF. The CDR3, as DNA: TGTGCCTGGAGTCCGGGCACTGAAGCTTTCTTT.

This rearrangement joins TRBV19 to TRBJ2-7, with a tentative D call TRBD2 (7 bases). Germline loops: CDR1 LNHDA, CDR2 SQIVND (reference sequence). The CDR3 spans 14 residues. V was cut by 3 bases and J by 3 bases, with 12 bases left in between. CDR3 DNA: TGTGCCAGTAGTATTACGGGGGGCAGCTACGAGCAGTACTTC. Translated, it gives CASSITGGSYEQYF.

The V and J genes are TRBV12-3 or TRBV12-4 and TRBJ1-1, with D unclear. This CDR3 is 12 amino acids long. With 6 bases removed from V and 1 base from J, the gap between germline ends came to 6 bases. Here the CDR3 DNA reads TGTGCCAGCAGGGCACCGAACACTGAAGCTTTCTTT. Its protein is CASRAPNTEAFF.